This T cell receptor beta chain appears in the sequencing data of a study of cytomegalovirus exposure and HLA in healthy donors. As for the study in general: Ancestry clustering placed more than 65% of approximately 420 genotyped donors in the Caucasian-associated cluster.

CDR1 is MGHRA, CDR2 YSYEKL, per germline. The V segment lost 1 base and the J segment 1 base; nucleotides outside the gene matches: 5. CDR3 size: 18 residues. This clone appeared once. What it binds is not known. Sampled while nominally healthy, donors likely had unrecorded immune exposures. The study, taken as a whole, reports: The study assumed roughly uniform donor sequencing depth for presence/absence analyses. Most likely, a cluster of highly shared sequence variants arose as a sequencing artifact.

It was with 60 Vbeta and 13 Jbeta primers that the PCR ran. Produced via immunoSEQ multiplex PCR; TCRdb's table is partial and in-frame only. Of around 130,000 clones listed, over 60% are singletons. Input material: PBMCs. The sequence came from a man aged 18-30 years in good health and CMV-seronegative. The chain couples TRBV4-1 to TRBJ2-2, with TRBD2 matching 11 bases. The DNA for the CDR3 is TGCGCCAGCAGCCAAGTACTAGCGGGAGCGGTGAACACCGGGGAGCTGTTTTTT. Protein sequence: CASSQVLAGAVNTGELFF.